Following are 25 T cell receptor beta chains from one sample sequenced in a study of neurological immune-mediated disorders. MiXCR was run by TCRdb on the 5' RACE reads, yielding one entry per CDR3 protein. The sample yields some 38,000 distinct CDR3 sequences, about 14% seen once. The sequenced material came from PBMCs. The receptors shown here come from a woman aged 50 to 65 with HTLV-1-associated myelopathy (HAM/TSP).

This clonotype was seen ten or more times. The CDR3 is CSARVRAGSTDTQYF. DNA of the CDR3: TGCAGTGCTAGAGTACGGGCGGGCTCCACAGATACGCAGTATTTT. The rearrangement links TRBV20-1 to TRBJ2-3; maybe TRBD2 (5 bases). Germline CDR1 and CDR2: DFQATT and SNEGSKA (reference sequence). The CDR3 length is 15 residues. V was pared by 1 base and J by 2 bases, with 13 bases between.

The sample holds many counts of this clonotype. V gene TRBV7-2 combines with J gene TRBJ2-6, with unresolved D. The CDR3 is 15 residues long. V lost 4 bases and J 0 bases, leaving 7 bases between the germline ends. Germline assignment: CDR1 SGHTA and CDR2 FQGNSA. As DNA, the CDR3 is TGTGCCAGCAGCTCCTTCAGCTCTGGGGCCAACGTCCTGACTTTC. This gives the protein CASSSFSSGANVLTF.

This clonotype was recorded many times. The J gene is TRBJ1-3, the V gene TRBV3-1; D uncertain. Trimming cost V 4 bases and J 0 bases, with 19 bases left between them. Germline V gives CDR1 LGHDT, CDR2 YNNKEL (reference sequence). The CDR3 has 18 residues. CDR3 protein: CASSPLPLRPLSGNTIYF. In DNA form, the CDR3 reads TGTGCCAGCAGCCCCCTCCCTCTGAGGCCCCTCTCTGGAAACACCATATATTTT. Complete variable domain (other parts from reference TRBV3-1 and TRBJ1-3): DTAVSQTPKYLVTQMGNDKSIKCEQNLGHDTMYWYKQDSKKFLKIMFSYNNKELIINETVPNRFSPKSPDKAHLNLHINSLELGDSAVYFCASSPLPLRPLSGNTIYFGEGSWLTVV.

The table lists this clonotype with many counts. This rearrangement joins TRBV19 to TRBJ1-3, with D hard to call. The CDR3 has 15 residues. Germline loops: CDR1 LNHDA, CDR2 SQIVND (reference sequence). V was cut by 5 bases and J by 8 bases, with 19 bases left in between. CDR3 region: CASSPGLGSSDTIYF. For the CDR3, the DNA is TGTGCCAGTAGTCCGGGCCTAGGATCTTCGGACACCATATATTTT.

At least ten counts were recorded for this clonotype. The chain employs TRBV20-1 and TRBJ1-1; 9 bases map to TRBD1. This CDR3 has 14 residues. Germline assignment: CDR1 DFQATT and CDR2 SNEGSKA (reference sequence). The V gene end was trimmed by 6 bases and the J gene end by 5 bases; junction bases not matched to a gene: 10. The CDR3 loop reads CSANPGQGGTEAFF. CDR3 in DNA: TGCAGTGCCAACCCGGGACAGGGAGGGACTGAAGCTTTCTTT.

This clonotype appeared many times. The CDR3 DNA follows: TGTGCCAGCAGCCAAGGCGATGGGACCCAGTACTTC. Its translation: CASSQGDGTQYF. This chain uses TRBV4-2 with TRBJ2-5; D gene uncertain. CDR3 size: 12 residues. In germline, CDR1 is LGHNA, CDR2 YNFKEQ. Trimming stripped 1 base from V and 7 bases from J, with 7 bases between.

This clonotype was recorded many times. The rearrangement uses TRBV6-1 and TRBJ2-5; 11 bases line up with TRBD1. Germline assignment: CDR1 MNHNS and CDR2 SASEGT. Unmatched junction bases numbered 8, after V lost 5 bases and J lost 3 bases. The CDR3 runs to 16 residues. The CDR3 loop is CASSLIGTGGEETQYF. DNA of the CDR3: TGTGCCAGCAGTTTAATTGGGACAGGGGGGGAAGAGACCCAGTACTTC.

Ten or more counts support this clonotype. In nucleotides, the CDR3 is TGCGCCAGCAGCTTTCAGGGGACAGGCAGCTACAATGAGCAGTTCTTC. Translating gives CASSFQGTGSYNEQFF. The chain links TRBV5-1 to TRBJ2-1; 8 bases align to TRBD1. V lost 2 bases, J lost 3 bases, and 7 bases stayed unmatched. This CDR3 comprises 16 residues. Germline CDR1 is SGHRS and CDR2 is YFSETQ.

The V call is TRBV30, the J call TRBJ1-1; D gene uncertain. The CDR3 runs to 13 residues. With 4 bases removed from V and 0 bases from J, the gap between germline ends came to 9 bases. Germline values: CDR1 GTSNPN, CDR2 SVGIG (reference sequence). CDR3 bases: TGTGCCTGGAAACGGCAGCTGAACACTGAAGCTTTCTTT. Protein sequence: CAWKRQLNTEAFF. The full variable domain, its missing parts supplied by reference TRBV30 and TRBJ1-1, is SQTIHQWPATLVQPVGSPLSLECTVEGTSNPNLYWYRQAAGRGLQLLFYSVGIGQISSEVPQNLSASRPQDRQFILSSKKLLLSDSGFYLCAWKRQLNTEAFFGQGTRLTVV.

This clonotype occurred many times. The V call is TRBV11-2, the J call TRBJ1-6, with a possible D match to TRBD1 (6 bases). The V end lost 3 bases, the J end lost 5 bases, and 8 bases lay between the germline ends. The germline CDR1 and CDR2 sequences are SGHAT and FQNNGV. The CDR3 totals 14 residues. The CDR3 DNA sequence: TGTGCCAGCAGCTTCTCAGGGGATAATTCACCCCTCCACTTT. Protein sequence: CASSFSGDNSPLHF. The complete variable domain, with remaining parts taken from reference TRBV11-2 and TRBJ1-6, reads EAGVAQSPRYKIIEKRQSVAFWCNPISGHATLYWYQQILGQGPKLLIQFQNNGVVDDSQLPKDRFSAERLKGVDSTLKIQPAKLEDSAVYLCASSFSGDNSPLHFGNGTRLTVT.

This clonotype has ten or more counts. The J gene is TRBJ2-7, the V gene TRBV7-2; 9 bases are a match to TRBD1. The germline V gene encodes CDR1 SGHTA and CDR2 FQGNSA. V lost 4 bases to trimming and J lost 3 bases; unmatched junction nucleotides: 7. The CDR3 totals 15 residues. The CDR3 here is CASSSGQGSLYEQYF. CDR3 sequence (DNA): TGTGCCAGCAGCTCGGGACAGGGATCCCTCTACGAGCAGTACTTC.

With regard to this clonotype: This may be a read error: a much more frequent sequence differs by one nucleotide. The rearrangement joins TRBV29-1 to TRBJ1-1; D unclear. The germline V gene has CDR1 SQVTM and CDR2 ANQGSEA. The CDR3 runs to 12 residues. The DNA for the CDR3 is TGCAGCGTTGAAGGGCGGGCCGTAGAAGATTTCTTT. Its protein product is CSVEGRAVEDFF.

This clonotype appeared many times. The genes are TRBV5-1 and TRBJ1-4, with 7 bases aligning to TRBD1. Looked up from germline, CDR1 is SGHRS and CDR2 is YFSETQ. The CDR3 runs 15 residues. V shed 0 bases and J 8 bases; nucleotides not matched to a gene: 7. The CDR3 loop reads CASSLEPGQTEKLFF. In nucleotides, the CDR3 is TGCGCCAGCAGCTTGGAACCGGGACAGACCGAAAAACTGTTTTTT.

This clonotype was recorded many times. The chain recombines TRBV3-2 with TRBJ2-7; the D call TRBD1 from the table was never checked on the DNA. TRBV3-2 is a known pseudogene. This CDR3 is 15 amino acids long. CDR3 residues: CASSHERTGVYEQYF. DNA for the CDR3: TGTGCCAGCAGCCATGAAAGGACAGGGGTCTACGAGCAGTACTTC.

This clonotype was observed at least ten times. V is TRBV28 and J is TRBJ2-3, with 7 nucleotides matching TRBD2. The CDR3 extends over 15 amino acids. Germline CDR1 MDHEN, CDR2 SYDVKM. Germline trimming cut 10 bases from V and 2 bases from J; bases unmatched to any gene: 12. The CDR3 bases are TGTGCCACCAAAGGGACTACTCCCCACACAGATACGCAGTATTTT. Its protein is CATKGTTPHTDTQYF.

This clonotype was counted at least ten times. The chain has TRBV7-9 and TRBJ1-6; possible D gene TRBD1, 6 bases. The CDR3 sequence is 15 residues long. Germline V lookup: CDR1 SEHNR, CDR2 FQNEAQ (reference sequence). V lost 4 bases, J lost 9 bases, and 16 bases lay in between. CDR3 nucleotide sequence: TGTGCCAGCAGCTCCCGGCAGGGGAGTAGTTCACCCCTCCACTTT. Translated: CASSSRQGSSSPLHF.

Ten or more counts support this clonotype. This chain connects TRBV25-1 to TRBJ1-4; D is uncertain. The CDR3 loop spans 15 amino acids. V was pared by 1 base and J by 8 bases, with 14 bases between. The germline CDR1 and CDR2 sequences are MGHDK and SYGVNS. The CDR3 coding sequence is TGTGCCAGCAGTGAATCGGGAGGGATTCGGGAAAAACTGTTTTTT. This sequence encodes CASSESGGIREKLFF.

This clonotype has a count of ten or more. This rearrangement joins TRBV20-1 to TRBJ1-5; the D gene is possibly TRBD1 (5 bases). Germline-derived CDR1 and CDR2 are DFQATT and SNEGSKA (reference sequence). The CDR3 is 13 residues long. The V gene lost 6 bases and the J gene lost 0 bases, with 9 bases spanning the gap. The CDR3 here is CSAGGYSNQPQHF. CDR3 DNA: TGCAGTGCCGGGGGATATAGCAATCAGCCCCAGCATTTT.

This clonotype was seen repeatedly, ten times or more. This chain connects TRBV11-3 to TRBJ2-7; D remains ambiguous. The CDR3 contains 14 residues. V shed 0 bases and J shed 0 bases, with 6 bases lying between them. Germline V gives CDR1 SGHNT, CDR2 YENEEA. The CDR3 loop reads CASSLDSSSYEQYF. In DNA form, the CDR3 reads TGTGCCAGCAGCTTAGACAGCAGCTCCTACGAGCAGTACTTC.

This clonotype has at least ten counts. The CDR3 region is CASSPGGFSYNEQFF. As DNA, the CDR3 is TGTGCCAGCAGCCCCGGGGGCTTTTCCTACAATGAGCAGTTCTTC. The J gene is TRBJ2-1, the V gene TRBV12-3 or TRBV12-4; D tentatively fits TRBD1 or TRBD2 (6 bases each). Trimming took 6 bases from V and 1 from J, leaving 13 bases between them. CDR3 length: 15 amino acids.

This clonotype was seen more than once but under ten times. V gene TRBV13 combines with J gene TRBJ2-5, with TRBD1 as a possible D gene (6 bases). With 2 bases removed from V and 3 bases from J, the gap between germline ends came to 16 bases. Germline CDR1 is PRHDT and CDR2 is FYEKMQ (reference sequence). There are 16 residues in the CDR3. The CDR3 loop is CASSLTGMGKEETQYF. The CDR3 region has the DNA TGTGCCAGCAGCTTAACAGGGATGGGGAAGGAAGAGACCCAGTACTTC.

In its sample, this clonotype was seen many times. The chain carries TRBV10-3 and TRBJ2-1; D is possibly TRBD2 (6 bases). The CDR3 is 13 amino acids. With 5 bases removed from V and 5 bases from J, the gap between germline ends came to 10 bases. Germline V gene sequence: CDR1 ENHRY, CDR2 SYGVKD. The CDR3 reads CAISSGGDNEQFF. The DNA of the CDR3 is TGTGCCATCAGTTCCGGCGGGGACAATGAGCAGTTCTTC.

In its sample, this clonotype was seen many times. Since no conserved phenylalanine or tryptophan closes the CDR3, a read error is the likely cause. CDR3 residues: CASSQGGGQQETQYL. The CDR3 DNA sequence: TGTGCCAGCAGCCAAGGAGGCGGACAACAAGAGACCCAGTACCTC. This chain joins TRBV7-2 and TRBJ2-5; D may correspond to TRBD1 or TRBD2 (5 bases each). CDR3 length: 15 amino acids. Trimming shortened V by 5 bases and J by 2 bases, and 15 bases separated the two germline ends. Germline V gene sequence: CDR1 SGHTA, CDR2 FQGNSA.

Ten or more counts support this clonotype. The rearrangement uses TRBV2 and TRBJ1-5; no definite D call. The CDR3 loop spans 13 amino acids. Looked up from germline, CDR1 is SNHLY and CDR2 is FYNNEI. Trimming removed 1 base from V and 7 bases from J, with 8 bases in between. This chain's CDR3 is CASSEVREQPQHF. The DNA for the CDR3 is TGTGCCAGCAGTGAAGTCCGGGAGCAGCCCCAGCATTTT.

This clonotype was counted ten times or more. CDR3 sequence: CASSQTVLQETQYF. CDR3 coding DNA: TGTGCCAGCAGTCAGACAGTTCTCCAAGAGACCCAGTACTTC. The chain has TRBV12-3 or TRBV12-4 and TRBJ2-5, with a possible D match to TRBD1 (5 bases). V was pared by 5 bases and J by 1 base, with 11 bases between. This CDR3 spans 14 amino acids.